The T cell receptor beta chain under discussion was sequenced for a study of cytomegalovirus exposure and HLA in healthy donors. Regarding this clone: Its antigen is still unknown.

PCR amplification relied on 60 Vbeta primers (plus 13 Jbeta primers). How the authors handled the data: There were 70 million to 95 million unique TCR beta chains by a later count, and around 10 million of them were shared. The method was immunoSEQ multiplex PCR; TCRdb's version includes in-frame clones alone and lacks a portion of them. The DNA gave D and trimming, while V, J and clone size come from that table. The sample holds more than 150,000 clones, roughly 80% seen once. Study results and caveats: Cytomegalovirus association was listed for roughly 160 TCR beta chains. As immune exposure information, only CMV serostatus was available. TCR association rates varied by HLA locus in a later analysis, with DRB1 highest and HLA-C lowest.

J was trimmed by 4 bases and V by 4 bases; bases with no gene match: 7. The germline V gene encodes CDR1 SGDLS and CDR2 YYNGEE. This CDR3 is built from 16 residues. This chain joins TRBV9 and TRBJ2-3; 12 nucleotides match TRBD1. Sequences were obtained from PBMCs. This TCR was recovered from a man between 45 and 60 years old in good health and CMV-seropositive. The CDR3 loop is CASSLGTGGISDTQYF. CDR3 DNA: TGTGCCAGCAGCCTAGGGACAGGGGGCATCTCAGATACGCAGTATTTT. Full variable domain (rest looked up from reference TRBV9 and TRBJ2-3): DSGVTQTPKHLITATGQRVTLRCSPRSGDLSVYWYQQSLDQGLQFLIQYYNGEERAKGNILERFSAQQFPDLHSELNLSSLELGDSALYFCASSLGTGGISDTQYFGPGTRLTVL.